Shown below are 8 T cell receptor beta chains from a single sample sequenced in a study of T-cell memory formation after mild COVID-19. Via MiXCR, TCRdb re-called the 5' RACE reads, giving one row per CDR3 protein. The repertoire holds 95,000 to 120,000 distinct CDR3 sequences, with about 20% as singletons. Sequencing used PBMCs or a T cell subset sorted from them (not recorded which). Receptors were obtained from a man aged 18 to 29 who had mild COVID-19 (a few samples of this study predate the infection). Cell type and time point are not known.

CDR3 region: CASSLVRQRPNYGYTF. The DNA for the CDR3 is TGTGCCAGCAGCTTAGTCCGACAGAGACCTAACTATGGCTACACCTTC. The rearrangement uses TRBV7-9 and TRBJ1-2; tentatively, D is TRBD1 (5 bases). The V and J ends lost 1 base and 0 bases respectively, with 12 bases between them. The germline gives CDR1 SEHNR, CDR2 FQNEAQ (reference sequence). The CDR3 loop spans 16 amino acids.

The V call is TRBV5-1, the J call TRBJ2-7, with D unresolved. Trimming removed 4 bases at V and 3 bases at J, with 11 bases between. Per the germline V gene, CDR1 is SGHRS and CDR2 is YFSETQ. The CDR3 is made up of 13 amino acids. CDR3 nucleotides: TGCGCCAGCAGCCCAACGGCAGACTACGAGCAGTACTTC. Encoded protein: CASSPTADYEQYF.

This clonotype occurred a few times. V usage is TRBV15 and J usage is TRBJ2-7, with D perhaps TRBD2 (5 bases). CDR3 length: 15 amino acids. The germline V gene encodes CDR1 LNHNV and CDR2 YYDKDF (reference sequence). The V end was cut by 1 base, the J end by 3 bases, with 13 bases between. The CDR3: CATSRVGIDNYEQYF. For the CDR3, the DNA is TGTGCCACCAGCAGAGTCGGGATCGACAACTACGAGCAGTACTTC.

This clonotype was found many times. The chain combines TRBV6-6 with TRBJ2-2, with D perhaps TRBD1 (6 bases). In germline, CDR1 is MNHNY, CDR2 SVGAGI (reference sequence). V was shortened by 6 bases and J by 0 bases, with 11 bases between the two germline ends. This CDR3 region has 15 residues. In nucleotides, the CDR3 is TGTGCCAGCAGCTGGGGGACACCGAACACCGGGGAGCTGTTTTTT. This encodes CASSWGTPNTGELFF.

The chain couples TRBV20-1 to TRBJ2-7; the match to TRBD1 covers 8 bases. V lost 6 bases, J lost 2 bases, and 12 bases stayed unmatched. CDR3 length: 15 amino acids. Looked up from germline, CDR1 is DFQATT and CDR2 is SNEGSKA (reference sequence). The CDR3: CSASIRDRYPYEQYV. The CDR3 coding sequence is TGCAGTGCCTCAATCCGGGACAGGTACCCCTACGAGCAGTACGTC.

The CDR3 loop reads CASSQEHRGWWETQYF. The DNA for the CDR3 is TGTGCCAGCAGCCAAGAACACAGGGGATGGTGGGAGACCCAGTACTTC. The chain has TRBV14 and TRBJ2-5; 7 positions agree with TRBD1. Germline CDR1 is SGHDN and CDR2 is FVKESK. Trimming removed 0 bases from V and 5 bases from J; junction bases left unmatched: 9. The CDR3 consists of 16 residues.

The genes are TRBV18 and TRBJ2-3, with a weak D call TRBD2 (5 bases). Trimming cost V 3 bases and J 7 bases, with 14 bases left between them. The CDR3 totals 14 residues. CDR1 is KGHSH, CDR2 LQKENI, per germline. The CDR3 sequence: CASSPWGEGNTQYF. The DNA of the CDR3 is TGTGCCAGCTCACCCTGGGGTGAGGGAAATACGCAGTATTTT.

The chain recombines TRBV9 with TRBJ1-2, with TRBD1 matching 7 bases. Germline loops: CDR1 SGDLS, CDR2 YYNGEE. The CDR3 loop spans 14 amino acids. After removal of 3 bases from V and 8 bases from J, the junction contained 10 bases not matched to a gene. The CDR3 loop is CASSATGTARGYTF. The CDR3 region has the DNA TGTGCCAGCAGCGCAACTGGGACAGCACGGGGCTACACCTTC.